A single sample is the source of the 27 T cell receptor beta chains below, sequenced in a study of blood T cell repertoires in COVID-19. The repertoire was sequenced with immunoSEQ multiplex PCR; TCRdb's copy has only in-frame clones and lacks some. The sample shows 150,000 to 200,000 clones, 88% of them seen only once. Sequencing used peripheral blood. Receptors were obtained from a human donor in a cohort sampled during active COVID-19.

CDR3 protein: CASPKSGTNTGELFF. The CDR3 DNA reads TGTGCCAGCCCGAAAAGCGGGACTAACACCGGGGAGCTGTTTTTT. The J gene is TRBJ2-2, the V gene TRBV18, with 7 positions matching TRBD2. The CDR3 has 15 amino acids. After removal of 8 bases from V and 2 bases from J, the junction contained 8 bases not matched to a gene. CDR1 and CDR2 from the germline V gene are KGHSH and LQKENI.

The gene calls are TRBV6-5 and TRBJ1-3, with 10 bases aligning to TRBD1. The germline V gene encodes CDR1 MNHEY and CDR2 SVGAGI. CDR3 length: 15 residues. J gave up 4 bases and V 6 bases, and 6 bases lay outside the gene matches. This CDR3 is CASSAGTGVGNTIYF. The CDR3 DNA is TGTGCCAGCAGCGCCGGGACAGGGGTCGGAAACACCATATATTTT.

The chain is built from TRBV7-2 and TRBJ2-5; D is uncertain. Trimming took off 1 base at V and 7 bases at J, with 7 bases between the two ends. CDR3 size: 12 residues. The germline V gene encodes CDR1 SGHTA and CDR2 FQGNSA. In DNA form, the CDR3 reads TGTGCCAGCAGCTTAGAGCTAGGGACCCAGTACTTC. Its translation is CASSLELGTQYF.

The chain links TRBV6-5 to TRBJ1-2, with D uncertain. The CDR3 extends over 12 amino acids. Germline V CDR1 and CDR2: MNHEY, SVGAGI. With 5 bases removed from V and 10 bases from J, the gap between germline ends came to 14 bases. The CDR3 sequence is CASSTPGGDYTF. CDR3 bases: TGTGCCAGCAGTACCCCCGGCGGAGACTACACCTTC.

This clone was observed a handful of times. The rearrangement uses TRBV5-1 and TRBJ2-7; 9 nucleotides agree with TRBD1. This CDR3 has 15 amino acids. CDR1 is SGHRS and CDR2 is YFSETQ in the germline V gene. The V and J ends lost 3 bases and 0 bases, in that order; junction bases with no gene match: 4. Here the CDR3 reads CASSWGQGVSYEQYF. In DNA, the CDR3 is TGCGCCAGCAGCTGGGGACAGGGCGTCTCCTACGAGCAGTACTTC.

The chain has TRBV28 and TRBJ1-2, with TRBD1 as a possible D gene (6 bases). Germline lookup yields CDR1 MDHEN and CDR2 SYDVKM. This CDR3 has 12 residues. V shed 10 bases and J shed 0 bases, with 9 bases lying between them. The CDR3 spells CATNRANYGYTF. The CDR3 nucleotides are TGTGCCACCAACAGGGCTAACTATGGCTACACCTTC.

This chain links TRBV6-2 or TRBV6-3 with TRBJ2-2; maybe TRBD1 (6 bases). With 2 bases removed from V and 4 bases from J, the gap between germline ends came to 14 bases. Germline lookup yields CDR1 MNHEY and CDR2 SVGEGT. The CDR3 totals 16 residues. The CDR3 DNA follows: TGTGCCAGCAGTTACGGGCAGGGGAGTAGCACCGGGGAGCTGTTTTTT. This codes for CASSYGQGSSTGELFF.

The chain links TRBV7-2 to TRBJ1-1; weak D call: TRBD1 (5 bases). The CDR3 has 13 residues. Trimming stripped 5 bases from V and 1 base from J, with 8 bases between. Germline lookup yields CDR1 SGHTA and CDR2 FQGNSA. The CDR3 sequence is CASSHDRNTEAFF. The CDR3 nucleotides are TGTGCCAGCAGCCATGACAGGAACACTGAAGCTTTCTTT.

V is TRBV11-1 and J is TRBJ2-7; TRBD1 matches at 8 bases. The CDR3 runs to 14 residues. Germline V gene data show CDR1 as SGHAT and CDR2 as FQDESV (reference sequence). Losses at the gene ends were 6 bases for V and 3 bases for J; bases not matched to a gene: 7. As DNA, the CDR3 is TGTGCCAGCAGAAGGGCAGGGGGCGGCTACGAGCAGTACTTC. Translating it yields CASRRAGGGYEQYF.

This clone was seen a few times. The rearrangement links TRBV5-3 to TRBJ1-5; D possibly corresponds to TRBD1 (5 bases). TRBV5-3 is noted as an ORF with a role that remains uncertain. The V gene lost 1 base and the J gene lost 1 base, with 9 bases spanning the gap. CDR3 length: 15 residues. CDR3 protein: CARSLFQGSNQPQHF. The DNA of the CDR3 is TGTGCCAGAAGCTTGTTTCAGGGAAGCAATCAGCCCCAGCATTTT.

The V and J genes are TRBV4-1 and TRBJ2-3; 12 nucleotides line up with TRBD1. CDR3 length: 17 amino acids. V gave up 4 bases and J gave up 0 bases; unmatched junction bases: 5. Germline assignment: CDR1 MGHRA and CDR2 YSYEKL. The CDR3 sequence: CASSRGQGAFSTDTQYF. CDR3 in DNA: TGCGCCAGCAGCCGGGGACAGGGGGCCTTCAGCACAGATACGCAGTATTTT.

The V gene is TRBV3-1 (or the pseudogene TRBV3-2), the J gene TRBJ1-2; a possible D gene is TRBD1 (5 bases). The ends were cut back, 0 bases at V and 8 bases at J, with 16 bases in the middle. Germline CDR1 reads LGHDT; CDR2 reads YNNKEL (reference sequence). The CDR3 runs 15 residues. DNA of the CDR3: TGTGCCAGCAGCCAAGATTGGCACGCAGGGTACGGCTACACCTTC. Protein sequence: CASSQDWHAGYGYTF.

The chain combines TRBV7-2 with TRBJ2-7; 8 nucleotides align to TRBD2. V was pared by 4 bases and J by 7 bases, with 9 bases of the junction left unmatched. CDR3 length: 14 residues. Germline assignment: CDR1 SGHTA and CDR2 FQGNSA. CDR3 sequence: CASSSTSGIGEQYF. In nucleotides, the CDR3 is TGTGCCAGCAGCTCTACTAGCGGAATAGGTGAGCAGTACTTC. Full variable domain (missing parts from reference TRBV7-2 and TRBJ2-7): GAGVSQSPSNKVTEKGKDVELRCDPISGHTALYWYRQSLGQGLEFLIYFQGNSAPDKSGLPSDRFSAERTGGSVSTLTIQRTQQEDSAVYLCASSSTSGIGEQYFGPGTRLTVT.

This clone was seen a single time. The rearrangement links TRBV19 to TRBJ2-6; 9 nucleotides match TRBD1. V shed 5 bases and J 2 bases; nucleotides not matched to a gene: 7. The CDR3 sequence is 17 residues long. Germline V lookup: CDR1 LNHDA, CDR2 SQIVND (reference sequence). The CDR3 region is CASSEGTGRPGANVLTF. CDR3 in DNA: TGTGCCAGTAGTGAGGGGACAGGGAGGCCTGGGGCCAACGTCCTGACTTTC.

The rearrangement uses TRBV27 and TRBJ2-2; possibly TRBD2 for D (5 bases). Germline V lookup: CDR1 MNHEY, CDR2 SMNVEV (reference sequence). Trimming removed 7 bases at V and 5 bases at J, with 5 bases between. The length of the CDR3 is 11 residues. For the CDR3, the DNA is TGTGCCAGCACGGGGACCGGGGAGCTGTTTTTT. Translated: CASTGTGELFF.

The V gene is TRBV28, the J gene TRBJ2-5; a possible D gene is TRBD2 (5 bases). The CDR3 runs to 16 residues. V lost 8 bases and J 2 bases, leaving 21 bases between the germline ends. CDR1 is MDHEN and CDR2 is SYDVKM in the germline V gene. CDR3 in DNA: TGTGCCAGCTCCCAGGTATGGGGAGCGGAGCAAGAGACCCAGTACTTC. Translating it yields CASSQVWGAEQETQYF. Drawing the rest from reference TRBV28 and TRBJ2-5, the complete variable domain is DVKVTQSSRYLVKRTGEKVFLECVQDMDHENMFWYRQDPGLGLRLIYFSYDVKMKEKGDIPEGYSVSREKKERFSLILESASTNQTSMYLCASSQVWGAEQETQYFGPGTRLLVL.

The chain couples TRBV27 to TRBJ1-5, with 11 nucleotides matching TRBD1. With V trimmed by 2 bases and J by 8 bases, 8 bases remained unmatched. CDR1 MNHEY and CDR2 SMNVEV come from the germline V gene (reference sequence). CDR3 size: 16 residues. CDR3 region: CASSLRRTGGSEPQHF. The CDR3, as DNA: TGTGCCAGCAGTTTACGTCGGACAGGGGGCTCGGAGCCCCAGCATTTT.

The chain joins TRBV27 to TRBJ2-1; 10 nucleotides line up with TRBD2. The germline gives CDR1 MNHEY, CDR2 SMNVEV (reference sequence). CDR3 size: 15 residues. V trimming: 8 bases; J trimming: 13 bases; junction bases outside the gene matches: 17. The CDR3 loop is CASQYGRAGGGGQFF. Written as DNA, the CDR3 is TGTGCCAGCCAATATGGTAGAGCGGGAGGGGGGGGACAGTTCTTC.

The rearrangement uses TRBV7-2 and TRBJ1-6; 8 bases align to TRBD1. This CDR3 region has 16 residues. The germline CDR1 and CDR2 sequences are SGHTA and FQGNSA. V shed 5 bases and J 9 bases; nucleotides not matched to a gene: 12. CDR3 region: CASSPTDRGSGSPLHF. DNA for the CDR3: TGTGCCAGCAGCCCGACCGACAGGGGCAGTGGTTCACCCCTCCACTTT.

The rearrangement joins TRBV7-2 to TRBJ1-1; TRBD1 aligns across 7 bases. The trim removed 1 base at V and 3 bases at J, leaving 2 bases unmatched. Germline CDR1 is SGHTA and CDR2 is FQGNSA. This CDR3 has 14 amino acids. CDR3 sequence reads: CASSLGDSYTEAFF. CDR3 DNA sequence: TGTGCCAGCAGCTTAGGGGACAGCTACACTGAAGCTTTCTTT.

This clone showed up just once. The chain carries TRBV7-8 and TRBJ1-2, with D unresolved. From germline, CDR1 is SGHVS and CDR2 FQNEAQ. The V gene lost 1 base and the J gene lost 8 bases, with 11 bases spanning the gap. The CDR3 totals 13 residues. DNA for the CDR3: TGTGCCAGCAGCTTAGTTTTCGCCGGGGGCTACACCTTC. Amino acid sequence: CASSLVFAGGYTF.

This chain joins TRBV7-8 and TRBJ2-1, with no clear D. The germline CDR1 and CDR2 sequences are SGHVS and FQNEAQ. V lost 4 bases and J 5 bases, leaving 15 bases between the germline ends. There are 15 residues in the CDR3. The CDR3 region has the DNA TGTGCCAGCAGCTCTCGAGTGTCCCCGGACAATGAGCAGTTCTTC. It codes for CASSSRVSPDNEQFF. The entire variable domain, with the rest obtained from reference TRBV7-8 and TRBJ2-1, is as follows: GAGVSQSPRYKVAKRGQDVALRCDPISGHVSLFWYQQALGQGPEFLTYFQNEAQLDKSGLPSDRFFAERPEGSVSTLKIQRTQQEDSAVYLCASSSRVSPDNEQFFGPGTRLTVL.

J is TRBJ1-1 and V is TRBV7-9; possibly TRBD1 for D (5 bases). V lost 7 bases and J 3 bases, leaving 12 bases between the germline ends. This CDR3 has 13 amino acids. The V gene's germline CDR1 is SEHNR and CDR2 FQNEAQ (reference sequence). CDR3: CASTLQVDTEAFF. The CDR3 coding sequence is TGTGCCAGCACCCTACAGGTGGACACTGAAGCTTTCTTT.

The rearrangement links TRBV30 to TRBJ2-2; 9 nucleotides match TRBD1. The CDR3 loop spans 14 amino acids. Trimming took 0 bases from V and 7 from J; bases not matched to a gene: 3. Germline CDR1 and CDR2: GTSNPN and SVGIG (reference sequence). Written as DNA, the CDR3 is TGTGCCTGGAGTGTACAGGGGGCGGACGGGGAGCTGTTTTTT. Translating gives CAWSVQGADGELFF.

The chain joins TRBV19 to TRBJ1-1, with unresolved D. The CDR3 sequence is 15 residues long. Germline CDR1 and CDR2: LNHDA and SQIVND (reference sequence). V lost 5 bases to trimming and J lost 3 bases, with 16 bases between them. CDR3 protein: CASSAGYQRDTEAFF. Here the CDR3 DNA reads TGTGCCAGTAGTGCGGGGTACCAGAGAGACACTGAAGCTTTCTTT.

The V call is TRBV29-1, the J call TRBJ1-2; 7 nucleotides align to TRBD1. This CDR3 contains 13 residues. Germline lookup yields CDR1 SQVTM and CDR2 ANQGSEA. Trimming removed 7 bases from V and 7 bases from J; junction bases left unmatched: 12. The CDR3 reads CSALRAGGIGYTF. DNA for the CDR3: TGCAGCGCCCTACGGGCAGGGGGTATTGGCTACACCTTC.

Only a few counts were recorded for this clone. The chain links TRBV4-3 to TRBJ2-5; 8 positions match TRBD2. CDR3 length: 16 residues. Trimming at V came to 1 base and at J to 5 bases, leaving 9 bases not matched to a gene. Germline CDR1 is LGHNA and CDR2 is YSLEER. The CDR3 DNA sequence: TGCGCCAGCAGCCAAGGGCACAGCGGGAGTGGGGAGACCCAGTACTTC. Amino acid sequence: CASSQGHSGSGETQYF.